The next 25 T cell receptor beta chains were all read from a single sample in a study of blood T cell repertoires in COVID-19. The table came from immunoSEQ multiplex PCR; TCRdb's copy has only in-frame clones and leaves some out. The sample yields 350,000 to 450,000 clones, roughly nine tenths seen once. Sequencing was carried out using PBMCs or T cells enriched from blood (not recorded which). These receptors all stem from a woman between 40 and 50 years old who had been exposed to COVID-19.

The chain joins TRBV10-1 to TRBJ1-6, with unresolved D. This CDR3 has 12 amino acids. Between the trimmed V and J ends, which lost 3 bases and 8 bases, there was a span of 5 bases. From germline, CDR1 is WNHNN and CDR2 SYGVQD (reference sequence). The CDR3 DNA reads TGCGCCAGCAGTGACCCTCATTCACCCCTCCACTTT. Amino acids: CASSDPHSPLHF.

The chain joins TRBV7-9 to TRBJ1-1; a possible D gene is TRBD1 (5 bases). Deletions cut 6 bases from V and 6 bases from J, with 14 bases between. Germline CDR1 SEHNR, CDR2 FQNEAQ (reference sequence). The CDR3 spans 13 residues. The CDR3 nucleotides are TGTGCCAGCAGATCGAACGGGGGGTCTGAAGCTTTCTTT. As protein: CASRSNGGSEAFF.

This rearrangement joins TRBV9 to TRBJ2-1; tentative D call: TRBD2 (7 bases). Trimming cost V 0 bases and J 0 bases, with 16 bases left between them. This CDR3 is built from 18 residues. The germline CDR1 and CDR2 sequences are SGDLS and YYNGEE. The CDR3 is CASSVDGGRHLSYNEQFF. The DNA of the CDR3 is TGTGCCAGCAGCGTAGACGGGGGGCGGCACCTCTCCTACAATGAGCAGTTCTTC.

The rearrangement joins TRBV6-5 to TRBJ1-5, with TRBD1 matching 7 bases. The CDR3 covers 15 residues. Germline V gene data show CDR1 as MNHEY and CDR2 as SVGAGI. Trimming at V came to 6 bases and at J to 6 bases, leaving 11 bases not matched to a gene. The chain's CDR3 is CASRAGNRGVQPQHF. The CDR3 DNA reads TGTGCCAGCAGGGCGGGAAACAGGGGAGTTCAGCCCCAGCATTTT.

The sample holds one count of this clone. J is TRBJ1-6 and V is TRBV7-9; TRBD1 is a possible D gene (6 bases). Trimming removed 4 bases at V and 7 bases at J, with 14 bases between. Germline V gene data show CDR1 as SEHNR and CDR2 as FQNEAQ (reference sequence). This CDR3 spans 15 amino acids. This CDR3 is CASSSQGVRNSPLHF. In nucleotides, the CDR3 is TGTGCCAGCAGCTCACAGGGCGTAAGGAATTCACCCCTCCACTTT.

The CDR3 DNA reads TGTGCCAGCAGCTTAGACGAGGTGAACACTGAAGCTTTCTTT. Encoded protein: CASSLDEVNTEAFF. The V and J genes are TRBV7-3 and TRBJ1-1; D gene ambiguous. The germline V gene encodes CDR1 SGHTA and CDR2 FQGTGA. V was clipped by 2 bases and J by 0 bases, with 7 bases between them. The CDR3 contains 14 residues.

J is TRBJ2-3 and V is TRBV5-5; possibly TRBD2 for D (6 bases). Germline CDR1 SGHKS, CDR2 YYEKEE (reference sequence). The CDR3 is 13 residues long. V dropped 3 bases and J dropped 2 bases, with 7 bases sitting between them. The CDR3 nucleotides are TGTGCCAGCAGCTGGAGGGACACAGATACGCAGTATTTT. Its translation is CASSWRDTDTQYF.

The chain combines TRBV6-4 with TRBJ1-2; D not resolved. V was trimmed by 4 bases and J by 5 bases, leaving 14 bases between them. CDR3 length: 14 residues. CDR1 is MRHNA, CDR2 SNTAGT, per germline. The CDR3 bases are TGTGCCAGCAGTGTCGAGGGTCGAGGATATGGCTACACCTTC. Its protein is CASSVEGRGYGYTF.

The rearrangement uses TRBV19 and TRBJ1-1; perhaps TRBD1 as D (6 bases). The germline V gene encodes CDR1 LNHDA and CDR2 SQIVND (reference sequence). V dropped 6 bases and J dropped 1 base, with 15 bases sitting between them. This CDR3 comprises 15 residues. CDR3 residues: CASSSPGTPNTEAFF. The CDR3 DNA sequence: TGTGCCAGTAGCAGTCCCGGGACACCGAACACTGAAGCTTTCTTT.

V is TRBV18 and J is TRBJ1-1; D is perhaps TRBD1 (5 bases). Germline V gene data show CDR1 as KGHSH and CDR2 as LQKENI. This CDR3 comprises 14 residues. V was pared by 10 bases and J by 3 bases, with 18 bases between. CDR3 loop: CATPRGGKDTEAFF. In DNA form, the CDR3 reads TGTGCCACCCCCCGGGGGGGAAAGGACACTGAAGCTTTCTTT.

The chain combines TRBV5-1 with TRBJ2-7; no definite D call. The germline V gene encodes CDR1 SGHRS and CDR2 YFSETQ. V was trimmed by 0 bases and J by 0 bases, leaving 7 bases between them. This CDR3 region has 14 residues. The CDR3 is CASSLDLPSYEQYF. CDR3 DNA: TGCGCCAGCAGCTTGGACCTACCCTCCTACGAGCAGTACTTC.

Comments on this clone: At one boundary the junction diverges from the germline segment, which might be a read error. The chain employs TRBV6-5 and TRBJ2-3; D unclear. The CDR3 covers 14 residues. Germline V gene sequence: CDR1 MNHEY, CDR2 SVGAGI. CDR3 residues: CASSYSSSRDTQYF. The CDR3 nucleotides read TGTGCCAGCAGTTACTCGAGTAGCAGAGATACGCAGTATTTT.

CDR3 nucleotide sequence: TGTGCCAGCAGGACAGGGAGTTCACCCCTCCACTTT. It encodes CASRTGSSPLHF. The chain links TRBV6-5 to TRBJ1-6; 7 nucleotides match TRBD1. V lost 6 bases and J lost 9; bases outside the gene matches: 2. Germline CDR1 MNHEY, CDR2 SVGAGI. This CDR3 has 12 amino acids.

The chain links TRBV2 to TRBJ1-5; a weak D match, TRBD1 (6 bases). Germline V gene data show CDR1 as SNHLY and CDR2 as FYNNEI. Deletions cut 7 bases from V and 0 bases from J, with 19 bases between. The CDR3 is 17 amino acids. In nucleotides, the CDR3 is TGTGCCAGCACCACATCAAAAGGGGGTTTTAGCAATCAGCCCCAGCATTTT. Translation: CASTTSKGGFSNQPQHF.

The chain carries TRBV7-9 and TRBJ2-1; maybe TRBD1 (5 bases). Trimming shortened V by 4 bases and J by 2 bases, and 6 bases separated the two germline ends. This CDR3 has 13 residues. Per germline, CDR1 SEHNR and CDR2 FQNEAQ (reference sequence). The CDR3 here is CASSSTAYNEQFF. The CDR3 DNA is TGTGCCAGCAGCTCGACAGCCTACAATGAGCAGTTCTTC.

The gene calls are TRBV7-2 and TRBJ1-1, with a tentative D call TRBD1 (5 bases). This CDR3 has 14 amino acids. CDR1 SGHTA and CDR2 FQGNSA come from the germline V gene. V was clipped by 3 bases and J by 4 bases, with 12 bases between them. CDR3 in amino acids: CASSFQGFGTEAFF. CDR3 bases: TGTGCCAGCAGCTTCCAGGGTTTTGGCACTGAAGCTTTCTTT.

The V call is TRBV12-3 or TRBV12-4, the J call TRBJ1-6; 8 bases are a match to TRBD1. Trimming took 6 bases from V and 11 from J; bases not matched to a gene: 3. The CDR3 has 12 amino acids. CDR3 amino acids: CASSTQGAPLHF. CDR3 nucleotide sequence: TGTGCCAGCAGCACACAGGGGGCACCCCTCCACTTT.

This chain joins TRBV3-1 (or the pseudogene TRBV3-2) and TRBJ2-7; TRBD1 matches at 7 bases. Germline values: CDR1 LGHDT, CDR2 YNNKEL (reference sequence). V lost 2 bases, J lost 3 bases, and 7 bases stayed unmatched. The CDR3 is 15 residues long. In nucleotides, the CDR3 is TGTGCCAGCAGCCAAATGGTGACAGGGCGCTACGAGCAGTACTTC. This gives the protein CASSQMVTGRYEQYF.

The rearrangement uses TRBV30 and TRBJ1-1; no clear D. Germline CDR1 GTSNPN, CDR2 SVGIG (reference sequence). The CDR3 consists of 14 residues. V was trimmed by 0 bases and J by 4 bases, leaving 12 bases between them. For the CDR3, the DNA is TGTGCCTGGAGTGTTAGCTTTTCGAGCACTGAAGCTTTCTTT. Protein sequence: CAWSVSFSSTEAFF.

This chain joins TRBV5-1 and TRBJ1-4; D is unresolved. Deletions cut 5 bases from V and 7 bases from J, with 18 bases between. The CDR3 loop spans 15 amino acids. Germline V gene data show CDR1 as SGHRS and CDR2 as YFSETQ. The CDR3 protein is CASRSSGKSGEKLFF. CDR3 bases: TGCGCCAGCAGGAGCTCGGGGAAGTCGGGTGAAAAACTGTTTTTT.

The chain has TRBV10-2 and TRBJ1-2, with D perhaps TRBD1 (5 bases). The CDR3 covers 14 residues. V was clipped by 6 bases and J by 8 bases, with 19 bases between them. Germline CDR1 reads WSHSY; CDR2 reads SAAADI. DNA for the CDR3: TGCGCCAGCAGCTCCCAGGGCAGGGTGGGAGGCTACACCTTC. Its translation is CASSSQGRVGGYTF.

The chain recombines TRBV19 with TRBJ1-1; D possibly corresponds to TRBD1 (6 bases). The germline gives CDR1 LNHDA, CDR2 SQIVND (reference sequence). The length of the CDR3 is 14 residues. V gave up 5 bases and J gave up 4 bases, with 14 bases separating them. The CDR3 sequence: CASSSGRGFTEAFF. The CDR3 DNA is TGTGCCAGTAGTTCCGGCAGGGGATTCACTGAAGCTTTCTTT.

This sequence joins TRBV10-1 and TRBJ1-1; weak D call: TRBD1 (5 bases). CDR3 length: 15 residues. V was trimmed by 0 bases and J by 9 bases, leaving 17 bases between them. Germline V gives CDR1 WNHNN, CDR2 SYGVQD (reference sequence). For the CDR3, the DNA is TGCGCCAGCAGTGAGTCGGTCAGGGATCGTCTGAAAGCTTTCTTT. It specifies CASSESVRDRLKAFF.

The rearrangement uses TRBV19 and TRBJ1-2; D is unresolved. The CDR3 contains 12 residues. Germline V gene data show CDR1 as LNHDA and CDR2 as SQIVND (reference sequence). The germline V and J ends were trimmed by 5 bases and 8 bases, with 12 bases remaining between them. CDR3 residues: CASSAGGGGYTF. The CDR3 nucleotides read TGTGCCAGTAGTGCGGGCGGCGGAGGCTACACCTTC.

The V gene is TRBV6-1, the J gene TRBJ2-1; maybe TRBD1 (6 bases). The V gene lost 2 bases and the J gene lost 0 bases, with 17 bases spanning the gap. The germline V gene has CDR1 MNHNS and CDR2 SASEGT. The CDR3 has 18 amino acids. CDR3 region: CASSERDQGYYSYNEQFF. In DNA, the CDR3 is TGTGCCAGCAGTGAAAGGGATCAGGGGTACTACTCCTACAATGAGCAGTTCTTC.